These T cell receptor beta chains were read from a single sample in a study of cytomegalovirus exposure and HLA in healthy donors. TCRdb's table, derived via immunoSEQ multiplex PCR, lists solely in-frame clones and lacks some. The sample shows approximately 160,000 clones, around 79% of them seen only once. Input material: PBMCs. The receptor source for this set is a man aged 25-45 years in good health and CMV-seropositive. Both conserved end residues are part of each CDR3. The D gene is left open where the match is weak. Size tells how often a clone was seen (once, few, many) or the class of an expanded clone, and some rows leave it out.

J gene,clone size,D gene,CDR3 length,V gene,CDR3 protein,CDR3 DNA
TRBJ2-3,once,TRBD2,17,TRBV12-5,CASGLALAGGYTDTQYF,TGTGCTAGTGGTTTGGCTTTAGCGGGGGGATACACAGATACGCAGTATTTT
TRBJ1-1,few,TRBD1,13,TRBV6-5,CASSRQGGTEAFF,TGTGCCAGCAGTCGACAGGGGGGTACTGAAGCTTTCTTT
TRBJ2-3,once,TRBD2,16,TRBV18,CASSPPTSGGTDTQYF,TGTGCCAGCTCACCACCGACTAGCGGGGGGACGGATACGCAGTATTTT
TRBJ1-3,-,-,15,TRBV6-5,CASSYSRRAGNTIYF,TGTGCCAGCAGTTACTCCCGCAGGGCTGGAAACACCATATATTTT
TRBJ2-3,-,TRBD2,18,TRBV10-2,CASRGTSGGTGGTDTQYF,TGCGCCAGCAGGGGGACTAGCGGGGGTACTGGTGGCACAGATACGCAGTATTTT
TRBJ1-5,-,-,14,TRBV4-1,CASSQVRYDQPQHF,TGCGCCAGCAGCCAAGTGAGGTACGATCAGCCCCAGCATTTT
TRBJ2-1,-,-,15,TRBV5-1,CASSFRGVAYNEQFF,TGCGCCAGCAGCTTCAGGGGGGTAGCCTACAATGAGCAGTTCTTC
TRBJ2-7,-,-,13,TRBV10-3,CASNPGISYEQYF,TGTGCCAGCAACCCAGGGATCAGCTACGAGCAGTACTTC
TRBJ2-1,-,TRBD2,15,TRBV6-5,CASSPAGGPGNEQFF,TGTGCCAGCAGTCCAGCGGGAGGGCCGGGCAATGAGCAGTTCTTC
TRBJ2-5,few,-,14,TRBV19,CASSIGSARETQYF,TGTGCCAGTAGTATAGGTAGTGCGCGGGAGACCCAGTACTTC
TRBJ2-3,-,-,15,TRBV21-1,CASSTAGATSGTQYF,TGTGCCAGCAGCACAGCGGGGGCCACGTCGGGTACGCAGTATTTT
TRBJ1-4,-,-,15,TRBV6-5,CASSYSGGGDEKLFF,TGTGCCAGCAGTTACTCAGGGGGGGGCGATGAAAAACTGTTTTTT
TRBJ2-3,-,-,16,TRBV6-6,CASSYSQGAGTDTQYF,TGTGCCAGCAGTTACTCCCAAGGAGCGGGCACAGATACGCAGTATTTT
TRBJ1-2,-,TRBD1,14,TRBV7-8,CASNSVGGTYGYTF,TGTGCCAGCAACAGTGTAGGGGGCACCTATGGCTACACCTTC
TRBJ2-7,-,-,14,TRBV7-2,CASSFRGSSYEQYF,TGTGCCAGCAGCTTCAGAGGGAGCTCCTACGAGCAGTACTTC
TRBJ1-2,-,-,17,TRBV28,CASSLASSLRRVYGYTF,TGTGCCAGCAGTTTAGCGTCTAGTCTCCGGAGGGTCTATGGCTACACCTTC
TRBJ1-2,-,TRBD1,13,TRBV28,CASGYRGRNGYTF,TGTGCCAGCGGTTACAGGGGGCGAAATGGCTACACCTTC
TRBJ2-3,-,TRBD2,15,TRBV6-4,CASSDSSGGTDTQYF,TGTGCCAGCAGTGACTCGAGCGGGGGGACAGATACGCAGTATTTT
TRBJ2-5,-,TRBD1,14,TRBV5-6,CASSFDRGGETQYF,TGTGCCAGCAGCTTCGACAGGGGTGGAGAGACCCAGTACTTC
TRBJ2-7,-,-,13,TRBV5-1,CASSFDSNYEQYF,TGCGCCAGCAGCTTCGACAGCAACTACGAGCAGTACTTC
TRBJ1-6,-,-,10,TRBV2,CASRRSPLHF,TGTGCCAGCCGGCGGTCACCCCTCCACTTT
TRBJ1-5,-,-,15,TRBV5-5,CASSLGLYSNQPQHF,TGTGCCAGCAGCTTGGGTCTGTATAGCAATCAGCCCCAGCATTTT
TRBJ2-3,-,-,15,TRBV15,CATSRDLGGTDTQYF,TGTGCCACCAGCAGAGATCTTGGAGGCACAGATACGCAGTATTTT
TRBJ2-1,-,TRBD2,17,TRBV10-3,CAISESIAGLDGWGQFF,TGTGCCATCAGTGAGTCAATCGCGGGACTAGATGGATGGGGGCAGTTCTTC
TRBJ2-7,-,TRBD2,14,TRBV7-2,CASRLGTSSYEQYF,TGTGCCAGCAGATTAGGGACTAGCTCCTACGAGCAGTACTTC
TRBJ1-6,-,TRBD1,14,TRBV6-5,CASSPTDRGRLLHF,TGTGCCAGCAGCCCCACCGACAGGGGCCGCCTCCTCCACTTT
TRBJ1-5,-,TRBD1,15,TRBV7-8,CASSVGTGGDQPQHF,TGTGCCAGCAGCGTAGGGACAGGAGGGGATCAGCCCCAGCATTTT